A single TCR beta chain is shown here with its context. The antigen is not known. Germline CDR1 reads SNHLY; CDR2 reads FYNNEI. The CDR3 covers 16 residues. V lost 7 bases and J lost 9; bases outside the gene matches: 18. This sample was taken from a study of CD8+CD57+ T cells in acquired aplastic anemia. As for the study in general: CD4+ and CD8+ cells, once sorted, gave DNA averaging roughly 3.2 ug. CD4+ reads averaged around 10 million in healthy donors. Study findings and constraints: Patients and controls turned out to have roughly 29 CD8+ CDR3 sequences in common.

It was genomic DNA that served as the template for profiling TCR beta VDJ and CDR3. TCRdb reprocessed the reads with MiXCR, giving one entry per CDR3 protein. The sample has some 210,000 distinct CDR3 sequences, approximately 57% seen once. The chain couples TRBV2 to TRBJ2-4; 7 bases fit TRBD1. The receptor was derived from a human donor in good health. Sequenced material: sorted CD4+, CD8+, or CD8+CD57+ T cells (not recorded which) from PBMCs. CDR3 loop: CASTRLGGDRLSIQYF. In DNA form, the CDR3 reads TGTGCCAGCACTCGTTTAGGGGGCGACCGACTGAGCATTCAGTACTTC.